The 24 T cell receptor beta chains in this list originate from one sample, sequenced in a study of CD8 T cells in Susac syndrome. RNA was extracted with the RNeasy kit, and a quantity of roughly 0.5 to 1 ug was reverse transcribed using random hexamers. TCRdb re-analysed the immunoSEQ multiplex PCR reads in MiXCR, keeping a single row per CDR3 protein. The sample holds about 300,000 distinct CDR3 sequences, about 92% seen once. Sample: CD4+ T cells from PBMCs. The receptors shown here come from a human donor with multiple sclerosis.

The chain combines TRBV20-1 with TRBJ2-3; either TRBD1 or TRBD2 may supply D (5 bases each). CDR1 is DFQATT and CDR2 is SNEGSKA in the germline V gene (reference sequence). V was pared by 7 bases and J by 4 bases, with 12 bases between. The CDR3 extends over 12 amino acids. The CDR3 spells CSGTSGPDTQYF. CDR3 nucleotide sequence: TGCAGTGGCACCTCGGGGCCAGATACGCAGTATTTT.

The chain recombines TRBV6-5 with TRBJ2-3; D possibly corresponds to TRBD1 (6 bases). This CDR3 is built from 18 residues. The germline V gene has CDR1 MNHEY and CDR2 SVGAGI. V was pared by 4 bases and J by 4 bases, with 24 bases between. The CDR3 DNA sequence: TGTGCCAGCAGTTCAAACATCCGGCCGGGACAACGGCCAGATACGCAGTATTTT. It yields the protein CASSSNIRPGQRPDTQYF.

V and J are TRBV7-2 and TRBJ2-7, with a tentative D call TRBD2 (5 bases). Germline V gene sequence: CDR1 SGHTA, CDR2 FQGNSA. V was clipped by 5 bases and J by 3 bases, with 11 bases between them. This CDR3 has 13 residues. CDR3 nucleotides: TGTGCCAGCAGCGTAGACGGGATCTACGAGCAGTACTTC. Translation gives CASSVDGIYEQYF.

The rearrangement joins TRBV19 to TRBJ2-3; no clear D. V was cut by 7 bases and J by 2 bases, with 10 bases left in between. Germline V CDR1 and CDR2: LNHDA, SQIVND (reference sequence). This CDR3 has 13 amino acids. CDR3 protein: CASKQLITDTQYF. The CDR3 DNA sequence: TGTGCCAGTAAACAACTCATCACAGATACGCAGTATTTT. Full variable domain (outside the CDR3, taken from reference TRBV19 and TRBJ2-3): DGGITQSPKYLFRKEGQNVTLSCEQNLNHDAMYWYRQDPGQGLRLIYYSQIVNDFQKGDIAEGYSVSREKKESFPLTVTSAQKNPTAFYLCASKQLITDTQYFGPGTRLTVL.

V and J are TRBV20-1 and TRBJ2-3, with TRBD2 identical over 10 bases. CDR3 length: 18 amino acids. The junction had 16 bases not matched to a gene; V was cut back by 5 bases and J by 2 bases. Germline-derived CDR1 and CDR2 are DFQATT and SNEGSKA (reference sequence). This chain's CDR3 is CSAHPPSGGNPSTDTQYF. In nucleotides, the CDR3 is TGCAGTGCTCACCCACCTAGCGGGGGAAACCCTTCCACAGATACGCAGTATTTT.

DNA for the CDR3: TGCGCCAGCAGCACGTTAGCGGGAGGGCCAAGAAATGAGCAGTTCTTC. Translating it yields CASSTLAGGPRNEQFF. The genes are TRBV5-1 and TRBJ2-1; 11 bases are shared with TRBD2. J gave up 7 bases and V 4 bases, and 10 bases lay outside the gene matches. This CDR3 region has 16 residues. Looked up from germline, CDR1 is SGHRS and CDR2 is YFSETQ.

The J gene is TRBJ1-1, the V gene TRBV19; TRBD1 matches at 7 bases. Trimming cost V 5 bases and J 3 bases; bases outside gene matches: 12. The CDR3 is 16 residues long. Germline V CDR1 and CDR2: LNHDA, SQIVND (reference sequence). The CDR3 DNA follows: TGTGCCAGTAGTTACGGCAGGGGGGATATCGACACTGAAGCTTTCTTT. Encoded protein: CASSYGRGDIDTEAFF.

This clonotype was observed a single time. This chain uses TRBV7-2 with TRBJ1-1; 7 nucleotides match TRBD1. Germline values: CDR1 SGHTA, CDR2 FQGNSA. The CDR3 has 14 residues. Trimming removed 4 bases from V and 4 bases from J; junction bases left unmatched: 6. The CDR3 loop is CASSSTGSVTEAFF. In DNA form, the CDR3 reads TGTGCCAGCAGCTCGACAGGGTCGGTCACTGAAGCTTTCTTT.

The genes are TRBV15 and TRBJ1-1, with D possibly matching TRBD1 (5 bases). The CDR3 has 14 residues. Germline values: CDR1 LNHNV, CDR2 YYDKDF (reference sequence). V lost 0 bases, J lost 10 bases, and 15 bases lay in between. CDR3 region: CATSRDRGPNRAFF. Written as DNA, the CDR3 is TGTGCCACCAGCAGAGATAGGGGCCCAAACCGAGCTTTCTTT.

V gene TRBV20-1 combines with J gene TRBJ2-5, with TRBD2 as a possible D gene (6 bases). The V end lost 6 bases, the J end lost 1 base, and 15 bases lay between the germline ends. Germline CDR1 and CDR2: DFQATT and SNEGSKA (reference sequence). The CDR3 consists of 14 residues. In DNA form, the CDR3 reads TGCAGTGCCAACGGACCGGGGGTCCAAGAGACCCAGTACTTC. Protein product: CSANGPGVQETQYF.

V gene TRBV7-8 combines with J gene TRBJ2-7; D unresolved. This CDR3 spans 11 amino acids. Trimming stripped 5 bases from V and 3 bases from J, with 5 bases between. Germline CDR1 SGHVS, CDR2 FQNEAQ. CDR3 bases: TGTGCCAGCAGCATGAACTACGAGCAGTACTTC. It specifies CASSMNYEQYF.

This chain connects TRBV7-9 to TRBJ1-4; the match to TRBD1 covers 7 bases. Germline CDR1 reads SEHNR; CDR2 reads FQNEAQ (reference sequence). The CDR3 runs to 16 residues. V shed 5 bases, J shed 5 bases, and the junction held 11 bases outside the gene matches. CDR3 region: CASSEPGQRSNEKLFF. Here the CDR3 DNA reads TGTGCCAGCAGCGAGCCGGGACAGAGATCCAATGAAAAACTGTTTTTT.

The chain has TRBV20-1 and TRBJ2-1; D might be TRBD1 or TRBD2, each matching 6 bases. The length of the CDR3 is 13 residues. Germline CDR1 is DFQATT and CDR2 is SNEGSKA (reference sequence). V lost 4 bases to trimming and J lost 6 bases, with 13 bases between them. CDR3 sequence (DNA): TGCAGTGCTATTGGCGGGGACACCAATGAGCAGTTCTTC. Its translation: CSAIGGDTNEQFF.

The chain is built from TRBV19 and TRBJ1-6; 9 bases fit TRBD1. In germline, CDR1 is LNHDA, CDR2 SQIVND (reference sequence). Trimming removed 3 bases from V and 0 bases from J; junction bases left unmatched: 3. The CDR3 extends over 17 amino acids. CDR3 region: CASSIGQGSSYNSPLHF. The CDR3 region has the DNA TGTGCCAGTAGTATTGGACAGGGGAGCTCCTATAATTCACCCCTCCACTTT.

This chain links TRBV29-1 with TRBJ1-1, with TRBD1 as a possible D gene (6 bases). Germline CDR1 is SQVTM and CDR2 is ANQGSEA. The CDR3 extends over 15 amino acids. V lost 4 bases and J lost 5, with 20 bases in between. The CDR3 DNA sequence: TGCAGCGTTGGGGCGGGGGCGCGGCTGGGAACTGAAGCTTTCTTT. It encodes CSVGAGARLGTEAFF.

The chain employs TRBV6-2 or TRBV6-3 and TRBJ1-5, with D tentatively TRBD1 (5 bases). This CDR3 has 14 amino acids. Trimming removed 3 bases at V and 4 bases at J, with 10 bases between. From germline, CDR1 is MNHEY and CDR2 SVGEGT. The CDR3 protein is CASSYLGVNQPQHF. The CDR3 DNA follows: TGTGCCAGCAGTTATCTGGGGGTAAATCAGCCCCAGCATTTT.

The rearrangement joins TRBV15 to TRBJ2-1; D is unresolved. This CDR3 is built from 13 residues. Trimming removed 0 bases at V and 8 bases at J, with 8 bases between. Germline lookup yields CDR1 LNHNV and CDR2 YYDKDF (reference sequence). CDR3 sequence: CATSRDERYEQFF. The CDR3 nucleotides read TGTGCCACCAGCAGAGATGAAAGATATGAGCAGTTCTTC.

The CDR3 spells CASSPGHHSAGANVLTF. DNA for the CDR3: TGTGCCAGCTCGCCGGGACATCACTCCGCTGGGGCCAACGTCCTGACTTTC. The chain combines TRBV18 with TRBJ2-6; TRBD1 is a possible D gene (6 bases). There are 17 residues in the CDR3. Germline V gene sequence: CDR1 KGHSH, CDR2 LQKENI. Trimming pared 6 bases from V and 2 bases from J, leaving 17 bases between.

V and J are TRBV7-3 and TRBJ2-1; TRBD2 matches at 10 bases. The CDR3 has 16 residues. Trimming at V came to 3 bases and at J to 9 bases, leaving 11 bases not matched to a gene. CDR1 is SGHTA and CDR2 is FQGTGA in the germline V gene. CDR3 nucleotide sequence: TGTGCCAGCAGCTTGGTTCCAGCGGGGGGGCAAGGTGAGCAGTTCTTC. It yields the protein CASSLVPAGGQGEQFF.

This clonotype has more than one count but fewer than ten. The chain has TRBV10-2 and TRBJ2-3, with TRBD2 matching over 11 bases. Germline CDR1 and CDR2: WSHSY and SAAADI. This CDR3 comprises 19 residues. The J segment lost 1 base and the V segment lost 6 bases, leaving 15 bases of the junction unmatched. CDR3 loop: CASRARTSGLEAGTDTQYF. The DNA for the CDR3 is TGCGCCAGCAGAGCGAGGACTAGCGGGTTAGAAGCTGGCACAGATACGCAGTATTTT.

The genes are TRBV20-1 and TRBJ2-1, with D possibly called TRBD1 or TRBD2 (5 bases each). V was pared by 3 bases and J by 0 bases, with 21 bases between. This CDR3 contains 18 residues. From germline, CDR1 is DFQATT and CDR2 SNEGSKA (reference sequence). The CDR3 coding sequence is TGCAGTGCTAGCCCGCCTTCCCGGGGCAGGCTCTCCTACAATGAGCAGTTCTTC. This gives the protein CSASPPSRGRLSYNEQFF.

This clonotype was picked up a small number of times. The chain employs TRBV5-6 and TRBJ2-5; a possible D gene is TRBD2 (6 bases). This CDR3 region has 11 residues. V was trimmed by 7 bases and J by 5 bases, leaving 9 bases between them. The V gene's germline CDR1 is SGHDT and CDR2 YYEEEE. The DNA for the CDR3 is TGTGCCAGCCGCGCGGGGGAGACCCAGTACTTC. It encodes CASRAGETQYF.

The J gene is TRBJ1-3, the V gene TRBV5-1; no reliable D call. The CDR3 totals 14 residues. CDR1 is SGHRS, CDR2 YFSETQ, per germline. Trimming shortened V by 1 base and J by 0 bases, and 5 bases separated the two germline ends. This CDR3 reads CASSLWDSGNTIYF. CDR3 coding DNA: TGCGCCAGCAGCTTGTGGGACTCTGGAAACACCATATATTTT. Based on the CDR3 plus reference TRBV5-1 and TRBJ1-3, the full variable domain is KAGVTQTPRYLIKTRGQQVTLSCSPISGHRSVSWYQQTPGQGLQFLFEYFSETQRNKGNFPGRFSGRQFSNSRSEMNVSTLELGDSALYLCASSLWDSGNTIYFGEGSWLTVV.

The J gene is TRBJ2-3, the V gene TRBV25-1; perhaps TRBD1 as D (5 bases). This CDR3 has 15 residues. Germline V gives CDR1 MGHDK, CDR2 SYGVNS. Trimming cost V 4 bases and J 1 base, with 12 bases left between them. CDR3 amino acids: CASSGSWGRTDTQYF. The DNA of the CDR3 is TGTGCCAGCAGTGGCAGCTGGGGCCGCACAGATACGCAGTATTTT.